The 9 T cell receptor beta chains reported below all come from one sample, sequenced in a study of PD-1 blockade in classical Hodgkin lymphoma. Time point in this sample: newly diagnosed, previously untreated cHL patient sample. Profiling relied on immunoSEQ multiplex PCR, and the TCRdb table lists in-frame clones only, not all of them. In the table there are about 20,000 clones, 90% of which are singletons. The sequencing input was peripheral blood mononuclear cells (PBMCs). The receptors were sampled from a human donor with classical Hodgkin lymphoma.

A few counts support this clone. This CDR3 is CASKVDNSGNTIYF. In nucleotides, the CDR3 is TGTGCCAGTAAGGTCGACAACTCTGGAAACACCATATATTTT. This chain links TRBV19 with TRBJ1-3; D not certain. The CDR3 is 14 residues long. Trimming took off 7 bases at V and 0 bases at J, with 10 bases between the two ends. Germline V lookup: CDR1 LNHDA, CDR2 SQIVND (reference sequence).

The chain recombines TRBV7-2 with TRBJ2-7; tentatively, D is TRBD1 or TRBD2 (6 bases each). Trimming removed 5 bases at V and 9 bases at J, with 20 bases between. The germline V gene has CDR1 SGHTA and CDR2 FQGNSA. The CDR3 spans 14 residues. DNA for the CDR3: TGTGCCAGCAGCCTCGGGGGCGCCCAATCGGGGCAGTACTTC. It yields the protein CASSLGGAQSGQYF.

In its sample, this clone was seen once. The DNA for the CDR3 is TGTGCCAGCAGTTCAGGAGCGGCTGGAAACACCATATATTTT. It codes for CASSSGAAGNTIYF. The chain uses TRBV6-1 and TRBJ1-3; no clear D gene. Germline V gene sequence: CDR1 MNHNS, CDR2 SASEGT. The ends were cut back, 5 bases at V and 2 bases at J, with 10 bases in the middle. There are 14 residues in the CDR3.

CDR3 sequence (DNA): TGCGCCAGCAGCCAAACCTCTCTCGTCGTTGATACGCAGTATTTT. Residues: CASSQTSLVVDTQYF. The chain is built from TRBV4-1 and TRBJ2-3; D remains unclear. The germline V gene encodes CDR1 MGHRA and CDR2 YSYEKL. V was shortened by 2 bases and J by 6 bases, with 15 bases between the two germline ends. This CDR3 comprises 15 residues.

The gene calls are TRBV2 and TRBJ2-1; no definite D call. Germline V CDR1 and CDR2: SNHLY, FYNNEI. The CDR3 spans 15 residues. Trimming removed 6 bases at V and 0 bases at J, with 12 bases between. Here the CDR3 DNA reads TGTGCCAGCAGGTACCAAGGTAACTCCTACAATGAGCAGTTCTTC. Translated: CASRYQGNSYNEQFF.

J is TRBJ1-3 and V is TRBV11-2; 8 positions agree with TRBD1. CDR1 is SGHAT, CDR2 FQNNGV, per germline. CDR3 length: 12 residues. CDR3 in amino acids: CAEQGAGNTIYF. The DNA for the CDR3 is TGTGCAGAACAGGGGGCTGGAAACACCATATATTTT.

This clone was counted a single time. DNA for the CDR3: TGTGCCAGCAGTGGGGACAACACCGGGGAGCTGTTTTTT. Encoded protein: CASSGDNTGELFF. The rearrangement joins TRBV6-4 to TRBJ2-2, with D perhaps assigned TRBD1 or TRBD2 (5 bases each). The CDR3 covers 13 residues. Germline V gives CDR1 MRHNA, CDR2 SNTAGT. V was cut by 4 bases and J by 2 bases, with 5 bases left in between.

V is TRBV4-1 and J is TRBJ2-1; the D is unclear. Germline V lookup: CDR1 MGHRA, CDR2 YSYEKL. This CDR3 has 12 amino acids. The V end lost 3 bases, the J end lost 9 bases, and 9 bases lay between the germline ends. The CDR3 reads CASSHGRSEQFF. Here the CDR3 DNA reads TGCGCCAGCAGCCATGGAAGGAGTGAGCAGTTCTTC.

The chain couples TRBV5-4 to TRBJ2-2; D gene uncertain. Germline loops: CDR1 SGHNT, CDR2 YYREEE (reference sequence). Trimming stripped 3 bases from V and 5 bases from J, with 14 bases between. This CDR3 spans 15 amino acids. CDR3 coding DNA: TGTGCCAGCAGCTCAGTATCAACCGTTACCGGGGAGCTGTTTTTT. Protein: CASSSVSTVTGELFF.